The clone carrying this T cell receptor beta chain has only one observation. Using immunoSEQ multiplex PCR, the repertoire was profiled, and TCRdb retains in-frame clones only, with some absent. The sample has about 310,000 clones; around nine tenths are singletons. The length of the CDR3 is 15 residues. With 5 bases clipped from V and 4 bases from J, the junction kept 7 bases outside the gene matches. From germline, CDR1 is SGDLS and CDR2 YYNGEE. These data come from a study of blood T cell repertoires in COVID-19. The TCR was taken from a woman in her forties who had recovered from COVID-19. Sequencing input: PBMCs or T cells enriched from blood (not recorded which). The gene calls are TRBV9 and TRBJ2-7; 12 bases are a match to TRBD1. CDR3 in DNA: TGTGCCAGCAGTGGCGGGACAGGGGGCCAATACGAGCAGTACTTC. Residues: CASSGGTGGQYEQYF. The complete variable domain, with remaining parts taken from reference TRBV9 and TRBJ2-7, reads DSGVTQTPKHLITATGQRVTLRCSPRSGDLSVYWYQQSLDQGLQFLIQYYNGEERAKGNILERFSAQQFPDLHSELNLSSLELGDSALYFCASSGGTGGQYEQYFGPGTRLTVT.